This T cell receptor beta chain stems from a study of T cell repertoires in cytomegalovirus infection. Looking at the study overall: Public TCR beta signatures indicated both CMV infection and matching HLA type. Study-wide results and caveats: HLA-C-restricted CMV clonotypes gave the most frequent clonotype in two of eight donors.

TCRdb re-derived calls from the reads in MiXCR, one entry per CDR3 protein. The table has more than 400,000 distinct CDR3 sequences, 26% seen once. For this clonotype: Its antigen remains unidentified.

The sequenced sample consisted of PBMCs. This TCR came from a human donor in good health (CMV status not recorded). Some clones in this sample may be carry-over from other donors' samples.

The CDR3 spells CASSSERGPAGTDTQYF. CDR3 nucleotides: TGTGCCAGCAGCTCAGAACGGGGACCCGCCGGCACAGATACGCAGTATTTT. V usage is TRBV7-2 and J usage is TRBJ2-3, with D perhaps TRBD1 or TRBD2 (5 bases each). The CDR3 length is 17 residues. Trimming stripped 4 bases from V and 1 base from J, with 18 bases between. Germline CDR1 and CDR2: SGHTA and FQGNSA.